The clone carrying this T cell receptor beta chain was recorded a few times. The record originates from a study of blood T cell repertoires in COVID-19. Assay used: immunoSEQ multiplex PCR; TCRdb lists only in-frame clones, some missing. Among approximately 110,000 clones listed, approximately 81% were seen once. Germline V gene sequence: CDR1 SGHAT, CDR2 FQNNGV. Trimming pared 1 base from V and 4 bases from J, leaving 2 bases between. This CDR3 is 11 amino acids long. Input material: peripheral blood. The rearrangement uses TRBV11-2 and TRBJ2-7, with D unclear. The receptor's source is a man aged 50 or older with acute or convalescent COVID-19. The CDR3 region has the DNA TGTGCCAGCAGCTTAGTATACGAGCAGTACTTC. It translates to CASSLVYEQYF.